This T cell receptor beta chain was profiled in a study of T-cell memory formation after mild COVID-19. In this sample, this clonotype turned up a few times. Its antigen is not identified. TCRdb fed the 5' RACE reads into MiXCR, producing one record per CDR3 protein. Found here are 250,000 to 300,000 distinct CDR3 sequences, about a sixth of them singletons; the top ten hold roughly 23%. Study-level results: Still unconfirmed is whether the second-wave clones peaking on day 37 recognized SARS-CoV-2.

This CDR3 is 14 amino acids long. Germline V lookup: CDR1 SGHRS, CDR2 YFSETQ. The V end was cut by 4 bases, the J end by 4 bases, with 14 bases between. V and J are TRBV5-1 and TRBJ1-2; D unresolved. This clonotype originated in a man younger than 30 who had mild COVID-19 (a few samples of this study predate the infection). Cell type and time point are not known. The sequencing input was PBMCs or a T cell subset sorted from them (not recorded which). The CDR3 sequence is CASSPGDFSYGYTF. CDR3 coding DNA: TGCGCCAGCAGCCCTGGAGATTTTTCCTATGGCTACACCTTC.